This TCR beta chain came from a study of cytomegalovirus exposure and HLA in healthy donors. Findings of the study overall: There were several of the most significant clusters that appeared linked to common viral pathogens in a later analysis. Later analysis demonstrated an association between a missense DCLRE1C variant and TCR beta V- and J-gene trimming. What TCR beta sequences reportedly achieved was accurate prediction of HLA-A and HLA-B alleles in most subjects.

The PCR contained 60 Vbeta and 13 Jbeta primers. Sequencing was performed with immunoSEQ multiplex PCR; in TCRdb, only in-frame clones are kept and a portion is missing. The sample yields about 190,000 clones, around 86% seen once. This CDR3 contains 15 residues. Deletions cut 0 bases from V and 4 bases from J, with 13 bases between. The V gene's germline CDR1 is SGHRS and CDR2 YFSETQ. Concerning this clone: Its antigen is not identified.

The receptor comes from a woman in her forties or fifties in good health and CMV-seropositive. Sequencing was carried out using PBMCs. The V and J genes are TRBV5-1 and TRBJ1-2; possible D gene TRBD1, 5 bases. CDR3 region: CASSLGTQGSYGYTF. In DNA form, the CDR3 reads TGCGCCAGCAGCTTGGGGACCCAGGGTTCCTATGGCTACACCTTC. Full variable domain (remainder filled in from reference TRBV5-1 and TRBJ1-2): KAGVTQTPRYLIKTRGQQVTLSCSPISGHRSVSWYQQTPGQGLQFLFEYFSETQRNKGNFPGRFSGRQFSNSRSEMNVSTLELGDSALYLCASSLGTQGSYGYTFGSGTRLTVV.